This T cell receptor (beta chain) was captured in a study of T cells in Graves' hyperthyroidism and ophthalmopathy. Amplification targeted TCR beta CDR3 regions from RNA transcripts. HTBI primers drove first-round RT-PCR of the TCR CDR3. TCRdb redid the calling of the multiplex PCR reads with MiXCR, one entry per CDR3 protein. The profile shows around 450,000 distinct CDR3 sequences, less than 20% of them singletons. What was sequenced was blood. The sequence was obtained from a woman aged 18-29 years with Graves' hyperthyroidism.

CDR3 DNA: TGTGCTAGTGAATGGGGGAGTGCGAATGAGCAGTTCTTC. Translation: CASEWGSANEQFF. The genes are TRBV12-5 and TRBJ2-1; D possibly matches TRBD1 or TRBD2 (5 bases each). The CDR3 contains 13 residues. V lost 7 bases and J 7 bases, leaving 14 bases between the germline ends. Germline V lookup: CDR1 LGHNT, CDR2 FRNRAP.